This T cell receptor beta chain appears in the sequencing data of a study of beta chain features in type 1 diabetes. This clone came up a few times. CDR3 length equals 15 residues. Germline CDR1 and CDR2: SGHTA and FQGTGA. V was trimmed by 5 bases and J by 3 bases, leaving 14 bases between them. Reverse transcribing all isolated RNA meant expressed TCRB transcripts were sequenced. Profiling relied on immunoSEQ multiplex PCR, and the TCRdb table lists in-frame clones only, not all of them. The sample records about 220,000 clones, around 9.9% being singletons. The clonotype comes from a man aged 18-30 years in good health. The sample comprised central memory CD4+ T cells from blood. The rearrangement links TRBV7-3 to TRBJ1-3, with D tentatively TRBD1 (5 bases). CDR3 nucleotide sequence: TGTGCCAGCAGCCAGGAAAGGGGCTTTGGAAACACCATATATTTT. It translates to CASSQERGFGNTIYF.